The rows below give T cell receptor beta chains drawn from one sample of a study of T cells after yellow fever vaccination. TCRdb reprocessed the 5' RACE reads with MiXCR, giving one entry per CDR3 protein. The table has under 200,000 distinct CDR3 sequences, 9.5% to 12% seen once. The input for sequencing was CD8+ T cells sorted from PBMCs, taken 15 days after the yellow fever booster vaccination. These receptors all stem from a man between 18 and 29 years old who received the YFV17D yellow fever vaccine. The CDR3 runs from the conserved cysteine through the conserved F or W.

TRBV12-3/TRBV12-4	TRBJ2-5	CASTLREEGMVGTQYF
TRBV5-1	TRBJ2-2	CASSPRTSGGSTGELFF
TRBV29-1	TRBJ1-1	CSVTGTGNLNTEAFF
TRBV6-5	TRBJ1-1	CASSYRVRGEAFF
TRBV11-2	TRBJ1-2	CASSLHVGGDYGYTF
TRBV15	TRBJ2-1	CATSRLPLSYNEQFF
TRBV9	TRBJ2-2	CASSKGLADTGELFF
TRBV20-1	TRBJ1-2	CSARMASRASYGYTF
TRBV6-5	TRBJ1-6	CASSFSQGASHSPLHF
TRBV7-9	TRBJ1-3	CASSLPRTGSSGNTIYF
TRBV29-1	TRBJ2-1	CSVDTSRLSYEQFF
TRBV25-1	TRBJ2-1	CASSIRDTNEQFF
TRBV6-1	TRBJ2-1	CARGDYNEQFF
TRBV6-6	TRBJ2-5	CASTQTGGTQYF
TRBV19	TRBJ1-5	CASSKSGTGLNQPQHF
TRBV5-1	TRBJ2-7	CASSFSDSRSSYEQYF
TRBV18	TRBJ2-1	CASSPKTGTYNEQFF
TRBV7-9	TRBJ2-5	CASSTRQGRETQYF
TRBV24-1	TRBJ2-2	CATSVKRRDRASTSTGELFF
TRBV29-1	TRBJ2-1	CSGAPGASYNEQFF
TRBV7-9	TRBJ2-5	CASSEFPQETQYF
TRBV6-2/TRBV6-3	TRBJ2-3	CASSYSTGADTQYF
TRBV5-1	TRBJ1-5	CASSQWTGDQPQHF
TRBV25-1	TRBJ2-3	CASSDGGQVTDTQYF
TRBV29-1	TRBJ2-5	CSAQVAGEIETQYF
TRBV7-9	TRBJ2-2	CASSPGAQGYPNTGELFF
TRBV4-3	TRBJ2-7	CASSRWTGTYEQYF
TRBV29-1	TRBJ2-3	CSVWSSRADTQYF